Shown below are 10 T cell receptor beta chains from a single sample sequenced in a study of radiation and T cells in renal cell carcinoma. Time point defined: blood 4 weeks post-SBRT, at nephrectomy. Treatment in this sample: 15 Gy SBRT to primary tumor, nephrectomy 4 weeks later. Sequencing was performed with immunoSEQ multiplex PCR; in TCRdb, only in-frame clones are kept and a portion is missing. The table includes tens of thousands of clones, roughly 80% detected once. Sequenced here: blood, sampled from a patient whose treatment included radiotherapy and nephrectomy. These receptors were obtained from a man aged 55 to 70 with renal cell carcinoma.

The genes are TRBV5-1 and TRBJ2-5, with D possibly being TRBD2 (5 bases). Trimming shortened V by 0 bases and J by 1 base, and 13 bases separated the two germline ends. Germline V lookup: CDR1 SGHRS, CDR2 YFSETQ. CDR3 size: 16 residues. The CDR3 DNA sequence: TGCGCCAGCAGCTTGGTAGGCTTGAGGGCCCAAGAGACCCAGTACTTC. Protein product: CASSLVGLRAQETQYF.

This clone has only one observation. The rearrangement joins TRBV5-4 to TRBJ2-2, with D hard to call. Trimming cost V 7 bases and J 4 bases, with 14 bases left between them. This CDR3 has 14 residues. Germline lookup yields CDR1 SGHNT and CDR2 YYREEE (reference sequence). DNA for the CDR3: TGTGCCAGCCGACAAGTGTTGGGCACCGGGGAGCTGTTTTTT. Translated: CASRQVLGTGELFF.

The chain uses TRBV13 and TRBJ2-3; 7 bases map to TRBD2. CDR1 is PRHDT, CDR2 FYEKMQ, per germline (reference sequence). There are 16 residues in the CDR3. J was trimmed by 4 bases and V by 4 bases; bases with no gene match: 11. CDR3 protein: CASSSQRDGRSDTQYF. The CDR3 region has the DNA TGTGCCAGCAGCTCTCAGCGGGACGGTAGATCAGATACGCAGTATTTT.

This clone was found a few times. The rearrangement joins TRBV28 to TRBJ2-7; tentative D call: TRBD2 (6 bases). The germline gives CDR1 MDHEN, CDR2 SYDVKM. The germline V and J ends were trimmed by 6 bases and 1 base, with 16 bases remaining between them. This CDR3 region has 15 residues. This chain's CDR3 is CASSRWGSGSYEQYF. The CDR3 DNA reads TGTGCCAGCAGCCGCTGGGGTAGCGGATCCTACGAGCAGTACTTC.

The gene calls are TRBV5-4 and TRBJ2-5; 7 bases match TRBD1. Unmatched junction bases numbered 11, after V lost 4 bases and J lost 2 bases. Per germline, CDR1 SGHNT and CDR2 YYREEE (reference sequence). The CDR3 totals 16 residues. The CDR3 DNA reads as TGTGCCAGCAGCCCTATGACAGGGCCATCTCAAGAGACCCAGTACTTC. Its protein is CASSPMTGPSQETQYF.

The rearrangement links TRBV7-9 to TRBJ2-7; D is perhaps TRBD1 (6 bases). The CDR3 runs to 16 residues. Germline values: CDR1 SEHNR, CDR2 FQNEAQ (reference sequence). V was clipped by 5 bases and J by 5 bases, with 22 bases between them. CDR3 sequence reads: CASSPIPDGPGDEQYF. CDR3 DNA: TGTGCCAGCAGCCCGATACCGGACGGGCCAGGGGACGAGCAGTACTTC. The variable domain in full, completed from reference TRBV7-9 and TRBJ2-7, reads DTGVSQNPRHKITKRGQNVTFRCDPISEHNRLYWYRQTLGQGPEFLTYFQNEAQLEKSRLLSDRFSAERPKGSFSTLEIQRTEQGDSAMYLCASSPIPDGPGDEQYFGPGTRLTVT.

This clone has only a few counts. The J gene is TRBJ2-3, the V gene TRBV9; D is perhaps TRBD2 (6 bases). V was shortened by 0 bases and J by 3 bases, with 11 bases between the two germline ends. The CDR3 extends over 15 amino acids. Per germline, CDR1 SGDLS and CDR2 YYNGEE. As DNA, the CDR3 is TGTGCCAGCAGCGTAGTGGACGGGGGAACAGATACGCAGTATTTT. As protein: CASSVVDGGTDTQYF.

The table lists this clone with a count of one. The CDR3 protein is CASSFGTWTSGSSYNEQFF. The DNA for the CDR3 is TGTGCCAGCAGCTTCGGAACCTGGACTAGCGGGAGCTCCTACAATGAGCAGTTCTTC. The J gene is TRBJ2-1, the V gene TRBV7-9, with 13 bases that match TRBD2. CDR3 length: 19 residues. V trimming: 3 bases; J trimming: 0 bases; junction bases outside the gene matches: 8. CDR1 is SEHNR and CDR2 is FQNEAQ in the germline V gene (reference sequence).

This clone appeared a single time. V is TRBV18 and J is TRBJ2-7, with 7 bases identical to TRBD1. The CDR3 contains 15 residues. Germline trimming cut 3 bases from V and 9 bases from J; bases unmatched to any gene: 14. Germline CDR1 and CDR2: KGHSH and LQKENI. The CDR3 bases are TGTGCCAGCTCACCCCAGACAGGGTCCACCTTTGGGCAGTACTTC. It encodes CASSPQTGSTFGQYF.

This clone was counted a few times. The rearrangement joins TRBV27 to TRBJ1-2; D is uncertain. CDR1 and CDR2 from the germline V gene are MNHEY and SMNVEV (reference sequence). The CDR3 runs to 13 residues. V lost 3 bases, J lost 3 bases, and 8 bases lay in between. The CDR3 DNA sequence: TGTGCCAGCAGTTTGAGCAGCTACTATGGCTACACCTTC. This gives the protein CASSLSSYYGYTF.